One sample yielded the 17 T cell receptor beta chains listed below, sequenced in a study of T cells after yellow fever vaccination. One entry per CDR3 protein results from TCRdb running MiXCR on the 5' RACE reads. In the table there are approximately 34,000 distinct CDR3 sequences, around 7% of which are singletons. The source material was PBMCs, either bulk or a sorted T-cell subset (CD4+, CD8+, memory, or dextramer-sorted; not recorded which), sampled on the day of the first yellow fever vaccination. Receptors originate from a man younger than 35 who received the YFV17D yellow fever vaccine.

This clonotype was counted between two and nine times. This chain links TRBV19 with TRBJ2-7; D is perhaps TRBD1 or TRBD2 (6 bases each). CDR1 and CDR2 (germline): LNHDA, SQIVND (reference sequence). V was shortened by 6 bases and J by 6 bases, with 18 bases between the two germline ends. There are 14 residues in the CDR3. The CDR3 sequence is CASRILPGAAEQYF. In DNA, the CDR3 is TGTGCCAGTAGAATACTTCCGGGGGCGGCCGAGCAGTACTTC. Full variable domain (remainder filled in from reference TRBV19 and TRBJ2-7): DGGITQSPKYLFRKEGQNVTLSCEQNLNHDAMYWYRQDPGQGLRLIYYSQIVNDFQKGDIAEGYSVSREKKESFPLTVTSAQKNPTAFYLCASRILPGAAEQYFGPGTRLTVT.

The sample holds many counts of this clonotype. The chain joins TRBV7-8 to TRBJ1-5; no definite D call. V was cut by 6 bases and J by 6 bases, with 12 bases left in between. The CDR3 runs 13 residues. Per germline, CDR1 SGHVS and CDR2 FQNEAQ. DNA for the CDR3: TGTGCCAGCAGTTTTTCGGACGGTCAGCCCCAGCATTTT. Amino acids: CASSFSDGQPQHF. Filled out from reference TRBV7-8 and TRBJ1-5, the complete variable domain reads GAGVSQSPRYKVAKRGQDVALRCDPISGHVSLFWYQQALGQGPEFLTYFQNEAQLDKSGLPSDRFFAERPEGSVSTLKIQRTQQEDSAVYLCASSFSDGQPQHFGDGTRLSIL.

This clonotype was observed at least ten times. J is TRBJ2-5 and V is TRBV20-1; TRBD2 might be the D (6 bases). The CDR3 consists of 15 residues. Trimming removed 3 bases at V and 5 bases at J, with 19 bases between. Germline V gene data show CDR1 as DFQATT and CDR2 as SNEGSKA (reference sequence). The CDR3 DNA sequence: TGCAGTGCTAGTTTAGTCGGGAGCTTGGCTGAGACCCAGTACTTC. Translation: CSASLVGSLAETQYF.

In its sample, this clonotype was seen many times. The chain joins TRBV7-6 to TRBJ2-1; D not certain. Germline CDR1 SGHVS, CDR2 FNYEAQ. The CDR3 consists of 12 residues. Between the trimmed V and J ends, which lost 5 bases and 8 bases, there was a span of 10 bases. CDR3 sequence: CASSLGPDEQFF. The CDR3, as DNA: TGTGCCAGCAGCCTCGGGCCCGATGAGCAGTTCTTC.

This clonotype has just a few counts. This CDR3 reads CASSLGGPTGNNEQFF. In nucleotides, the CDR3 is TGTGCCAGCAGCTTGGGGGGACCGACAGGGAATAATGAGCAGTTCTTC. The V gene is TRBV5-4, the J gene TRBJ2-1; 7 nucleotides agree with TRBD1. Germline CDR1 SGHNT, CDR2 YYREEE (reference sequence). The CDR3 is 16 residues long. The J segment lost 7 bases and the V segment lost 0 bases, leaving 10 bases of the junction unmatched.

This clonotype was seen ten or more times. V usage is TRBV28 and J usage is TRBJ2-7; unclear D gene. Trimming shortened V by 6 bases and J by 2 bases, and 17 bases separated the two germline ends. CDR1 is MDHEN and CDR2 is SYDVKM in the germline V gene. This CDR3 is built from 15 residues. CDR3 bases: TGTGCCAGCAGCCCCCCAGGAGCTGGGCCCTACGAGCAGTACGTC. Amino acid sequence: CASSPPGAGPYEQYV.

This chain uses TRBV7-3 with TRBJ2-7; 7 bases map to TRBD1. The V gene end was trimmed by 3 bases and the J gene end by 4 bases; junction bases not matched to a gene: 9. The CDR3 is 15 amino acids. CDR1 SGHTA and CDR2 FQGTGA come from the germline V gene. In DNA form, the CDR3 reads TGTGCCAGCAGCTTGGGCACAGGGGTCGGGTACGAGCAGTACTTC. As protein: CASSLGTGVGYEQYF.

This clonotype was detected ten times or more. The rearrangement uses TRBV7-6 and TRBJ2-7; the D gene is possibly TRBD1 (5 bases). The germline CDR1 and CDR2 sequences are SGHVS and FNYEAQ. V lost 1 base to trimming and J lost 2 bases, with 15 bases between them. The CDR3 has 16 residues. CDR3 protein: CASSLGPGKEAYEQYF. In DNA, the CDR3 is TGTGCCAGCAGCTTAGGTCCAGGGAAAGAGGCCTACGAGCAGTACTTC.

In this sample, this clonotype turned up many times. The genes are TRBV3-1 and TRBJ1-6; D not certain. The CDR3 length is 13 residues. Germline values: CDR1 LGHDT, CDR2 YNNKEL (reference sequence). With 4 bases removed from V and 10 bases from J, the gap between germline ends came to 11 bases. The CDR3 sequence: CASSPTNQSPLHF. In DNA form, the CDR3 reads TGTGCCAGCAGCCCAACCAATCAGTCACCCCTCCACTTT.

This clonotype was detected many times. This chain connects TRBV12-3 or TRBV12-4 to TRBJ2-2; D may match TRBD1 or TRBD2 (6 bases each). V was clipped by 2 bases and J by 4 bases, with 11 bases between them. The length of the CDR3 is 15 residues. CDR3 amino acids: CASSLTQGGTGELFF. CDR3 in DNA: TGTGCCAGCAGTTTAACACAGGGAGGCACCGGGGAGCTGTTTTTT.

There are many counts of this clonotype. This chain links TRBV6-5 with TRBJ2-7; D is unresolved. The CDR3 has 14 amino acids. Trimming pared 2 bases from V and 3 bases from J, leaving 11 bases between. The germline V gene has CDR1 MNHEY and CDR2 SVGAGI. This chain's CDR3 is CASSYRQIYYEQYF. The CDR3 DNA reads TGTGCCAGCAGTTACCGTCAAATCTACTACGAGCAGTACTTC.

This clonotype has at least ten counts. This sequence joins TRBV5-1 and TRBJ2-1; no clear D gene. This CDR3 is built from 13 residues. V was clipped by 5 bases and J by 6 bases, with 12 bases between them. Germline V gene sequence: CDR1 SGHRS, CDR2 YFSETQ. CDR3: CASRQQESNEQFF. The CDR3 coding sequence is TGCGCCAGCAGACAGCAGGAGTCCAATGAGCAGTTCTTC.

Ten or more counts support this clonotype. Here the CDR3 reads CASSPRAGRETQYF. For the CDR3, the DNA is TGTGCCAGCAGCCCCAGAGCGGGGCGAGAGACCCAGTACTTC. The chain employs TRBV11-2 and TRBJ2-5, with 7 bases fitting TRBD2. V lost 5 bases, J lost 4 bases, and 7 bases stayed unmatched. Germline CDR1 is SGHAT and CDR2 is FQNNGV. The CDR3 length is 14 residues. Full variable domain (missing parts from reference TRBV11-2 and TRBJ2-5): EAGVAQSPRYKIIEKRQSVAFWCNPISGHATLYWYQQILGQGPKLLIQFQNNGVVDDSQLPKDRFSAERLKGVDSTLKIQPAKLEDSAVYLCASSPRAGRETQYFGPGTRLLVL.

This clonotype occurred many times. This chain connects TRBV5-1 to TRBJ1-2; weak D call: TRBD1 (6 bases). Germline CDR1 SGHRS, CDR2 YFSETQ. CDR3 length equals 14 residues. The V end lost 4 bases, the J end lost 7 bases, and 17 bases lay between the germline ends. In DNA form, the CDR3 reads TGCGCCAGCAGCGTAACATCGGGGGGCCGTGGCTACACCTTC. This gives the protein CASSVTSGGRGYTF.

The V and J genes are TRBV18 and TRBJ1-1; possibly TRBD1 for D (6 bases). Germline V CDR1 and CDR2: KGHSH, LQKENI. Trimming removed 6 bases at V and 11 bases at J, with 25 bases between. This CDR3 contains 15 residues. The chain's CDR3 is CASSPLQGGGELAFF. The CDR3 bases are TGTGCCAGCTCTCCATTACAGGGTGGCGGTGAATTGGCTTTCTTT. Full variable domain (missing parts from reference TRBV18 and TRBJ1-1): NAGVMQNPRHLVRRRGQEARLRCSPMKGHSHVYWYRQLPEEGLKFMVYLQKENIIDESGMPKERFSAEFPKEGPSILRIQQVVRGDSAAYFCASSPLQGGGELAFFGQGTRLTVV.

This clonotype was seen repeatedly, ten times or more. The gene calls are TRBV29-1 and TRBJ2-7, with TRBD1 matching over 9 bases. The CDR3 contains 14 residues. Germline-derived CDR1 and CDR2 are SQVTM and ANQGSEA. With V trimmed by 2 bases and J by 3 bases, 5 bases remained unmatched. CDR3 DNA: TGCAGCGTTGAACTGTGGACAGGGGACTACGAGCAGTACTTC. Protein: CSVELWTGDYEQYF.

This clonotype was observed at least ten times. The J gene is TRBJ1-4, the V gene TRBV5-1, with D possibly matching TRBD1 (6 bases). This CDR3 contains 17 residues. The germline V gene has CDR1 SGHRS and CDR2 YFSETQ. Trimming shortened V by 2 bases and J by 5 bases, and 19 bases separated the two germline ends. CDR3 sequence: CASSFLGQSAGNEKLFF. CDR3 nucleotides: TGCGCCAGCAGCTTCCTAGGACAGTCGGCCGGCAATGAAAAACTGTTTTTT.